The sequence of this TCR beta chain was determined in a study of T cell repertoires in cytomegalovirus infection. Whole-study context: Peptides in the study included HLA-C-restricted and HLA-B-restricted CMV epitopes. Indicated by public TCR beta signatures were CMV infection and matching HLA type.

TCRdb re-derived calls from the reads in MiXCR, one entry per CDR3 protein. The sample lists 700,000 to 850,000 distinct CDR3 sequences; 32% were seen once. Germline CDR1 and CDR2: MNHNS and SASEGT. Trimming stripped 9 bases from V and 3 bases from J, with 18 bases between. The CDR3 covers 14 residues. Whole-study findings and limits: Cumulative public TCR beta family frequency identified carriers of CMV plus the relevant HLA.

In the case of this clonotype: The target antigen is unknown.

This sequence originates from a human donor in good health (CMV status not recorded). Some clones in this sample may be carry-over from other donors' samples. This chain connects TRBV6-1 to TRBJ2-7, with D possibly matching TRBD2 (5 bases). This specimen consisted of cultured CD8+ T cells from PBMCs, obtained from culture after CMV antigen stimulation. The CDR3 nucleotides read TGTGCCAGTGGCGGCCGCGCCGGAGGCTACGAGCAGTACGTC. This gives the protein CASGGRAGGYEQYV.